The 10 T cell receptor beta chains below were found in one sample sequenced in a study of T cell responses to AZD1222 COVID-19 vaccine. The table came from immunoSEQ multiplex PCR; TCRdb's copy has only in-frame clones and leaves some out. The sample lists around 140,000 clones, almost 90% seen once, with 1.5% to 2% in the top ten. The specimen comprised peripheral blood, sampled 28 days after the second AZD1222 dose. These receptors were obtained from an adult who received the AZD1222 COVID-19 vaccine.

This rearrangement joins TRBV30 to TRBJ2-1; 7 positions match TRBD2. Germline V gene sequence: CDR1 GTSNPN, CDR2 SVGIG (reference sequence). This CDR3 has 14 amino acids. V dropped 5 bases and J dropped 5; count of bases not matched to a gene: 9. In nucleotides, the CDR3 is TGTGCCTGGGGCAGTAGCGGGTACCACAATGAGCAGTTCTTC. Protein sequence: CAWGSSGYHNEQFF.

As DNA, the CDR3 is TGTGCCAGCTCACCACCGGGCCTAGCGGGCCCCACCGGGGAGCTGTTTTTT. This encodes CASSPPGLAGPTGELFF. V and J are TRBV18 and TRBJ2-2; 8 nucleotides line up with TRBD2. Germline V gives CDR1 KGHSH, CDR2 LQKENI. The CDR3 length is 17 residues. The V gene end was trimmed by 0 bases and the J gene end by 4 bases; junction bases not matched to a gene: 7. The full variable domain, its missing parts supplied by reference TRBV18 and TRBJ2-2, is NAGVMQNPRHLVRRRGQEARLRCSPMKGHSHVYWYRQLPEEGLKFMVYLQKENIIDESGMPKERFSAEFPKEGPSILRIQQVVRGDSAAYFCASSPPGLAGPTGELFFGEGSRLTVL.

The gene calls are TRBV3-1 (or the pseudogene TRBV3-2) and TRBJ2-2, with 7 bases matching TRBD1. The trim removed 0 bases at V and 0 bases at J, leaving 13 bases unmatched. The CDR3 spans 20 residues. Germline V lookup: CDR1 LGHDT, CDR2 YNNKEL (reference sequence). CDR3 sequence (DNA): TGTGCCAGCAGCCAAGATCGGGTAGGGGGCGTAAAAGCGAACACCGGGGAGCTGTTTTTT. It is translated as CASSQDRVGGVKANTGELFF.

This clone has only one observation. The CDR3 DNA reads as TGTGCCAGCATCCTACATGCTAGCGGGAACAATGAGCAGTTCTTC. Its translation is CASILHASGNNEQFF. The gene calls are TRBV6-6 and TRBJ2-1; the match to TRBD2 covers 9 bases. Trimming took 7 bases from V and 5 from J; bases not matched to a gene: 9. This CDR3 is built from 15 residues. Germline V gene lookup returns CDR1 MNHNY and CDR2 SVGAGI (reference sequence).

This clone was seen once. V and J are TRBV19 and TRBJ2-3; 10 nucleotides agree with TRBD1. The junction had 1 base not matched to a gene; V was cut back by 3 bases and J by 4 bases. Germline V gives CDR1 LNHDA, CDR2 SQIVND (reference sequence). The CDR3 loop spans 14 amino acids. CDR3 in DNA: TGTGCCAGTAGTATCGGGACAGGGGCAGATACGCAGTATTTT. Translating gives CASSIGTGADTQYF.

V and J are TRBV3-1 (or the pseudogene TRBV3-2) and TRBJ1-3; D remains unclear. The CDR3 sequence is 14 residues long. Trimming left V 1 base short and J 9 bases short, with 13 bases between. Germline lookup yields CDR1 LGHDT and CDR2 YNNKEL (reference sequence). CDR3 coding DNA: TGTGCCAGCAGCCAAGGAGGGCGTCGGGGCACCATATATTTT. This sequence encodes CASSQGGRRGTIYF.

This chain links TRBV3-1 (or the pseudogene TRBV3-2) with TRBJ2-3; 9 nucleotides match TRBD2. Trimming at V came to 4 bases and at J to 5 bases, leaving 7 bases not matched to a gene. This CDR3 is 15 amino acids long. The germline V gene encodes CDR1 LGHDT and CDR2 YNNKEL (reference sequence). The CDR3 DNA follows: TGTGCCAGCAGCCCCTGGCGGGGGGGCGTAGATACGCAGTATTTT. Translated: CASSPWRGGVDTQYF.

V usage is TRBV7-3 and J usage is TRBJ2-7; 11 bases are a match to TRBD2. Germline V gives CDR1 SGHTA, CDR2 FQGTGA. The CDR3 is 15 residues long. J gave up 2 bases and V 5 bases, and 5 bases lay outside the gene matches. The CDR3 loop is CASSQGTSGTYEQYF. CDR3 coding DNA: TGTGCCAGCAGCCAGGGGACTAGCGGAACCTACGAGCAGTACTTC.

The genes are TRBV7-2 and TRBJ2-1; D ambiguous. Per the germline V gene, CDR1 is SGHTA and CDR2 is FQGNSA. Trimming shortened V by 8 bases and J by 6 bases, and 14 bases separated the two germline ends. The CDR3 runs 13 residues. CDR3 amino acids: CASATFNSNEQFF. CDR3 coding DNA: TGTGCCAGCGCTACTTTTAACTCCAATGAGCAGTTCTTC.

The chain's CDR3 is CASSSTPGTGAGGYTF. The DNA of the CDR3 is TGTGCCAGCAGTTCAACCCCCGGGACAGGGGCAGGAGGCTACACCTTC. The chain combines TRBV6-4 with TRBJ1-2; TRBD1 aligns across 10 bases. V gave up 5 bases and J gave up 8 bases; unmatched junction bases: 14. The germline gives CDR1 MRHNA, CDR2 SNTAGT. This CDR3 has 16 residues.